The 14 T cell receptor beta chains below were found in one sample sequenced in a study of blood T cells in healthy people across ages. A second 7 to 11 cycle PCR used barcoded and J-beta primers. TCRdb re-called the 5' RACE reads with MiXCR, one entry per CDR3 protein. The sample records some 1.1 million distinct CDR3 sequences, more than 30% being singletons. Sequencing used blood. The receptors originated from a man aged 18-30 years in good health.

This clonotype occurred a few times. The chain has TRBV7-2 and TRBJ2-7; a possible D gene is TRBD2 (5 bases). Germline lookup yields CDR1 SGHTA and CDR2 FQGNSA. This CDR3 has 15 amino acids. The V end lost 2 bases, the J end lost 0 bases, and 11 bases lay between the germline ends. This chain's CDR3 is CASSLTDYHSYEQYF. CDR3 bases: TGTGCCAGCAGCTTAACTGACTATCACTCCTACGAGCAGTACTTC.

This rearrangement joins TRBV5-5 to TRBJ2-1, with D unclear. The V end was cut by 4 bases, the J end by 4 bases, with 12 bases between. The CDR3 is 14 amino acids. Germline CDR1 reads SGHKS; CDR2 reads YYEKEE (reference sequence). CDR3 in amino acids: CASSVGRTYNEQFF. The CDR3 nucleotides read TGTGCCAGCAGCGTTGGACGGACGTACAATGAGCAGTTCTTC.

The chain carries TRBV3-1 and TRBJ1-2; unclear D gene. The germline V gene encodes CDR1 LGHDT and CDR2 YNNKEL (reference sequence). The CDR3 spans 15 residues. Deletions cut 5 bases from V and 1 base from J, with 14 bases between. CDR3 residues: CASSTHGDGNYGYTF. CDR3 coding DNA: TGTGCCAGCAGCACCCACGGAGACGGTAACTATGGCTACACCTTC.

Only a few counts were recorded for this clonotype. The chain couples TRBV7-2 to TRBJ2-1, with 7 bases lining up with TRBD2. CDR1 is SGHTA, CDR2 FQGNSA, per germline. V gave up 7 bases and J gave up 4 bases; unmatched junction bases: 4. This CDR3 is built from 13 residues. The DNA of the CDR3 is TGTGCCAGCAACTGGGAGGGGTACAATGAGCAGTTCTTC. This sequence encodes CASNWEGYNEQFF.

The CDR3 nucleotides are TGTGCCACCAGCAGATACCGAACAGGGGGATCTGAAGCTTTCTTT. Its protein product is CATSRYRTGGSEAFF. The rearrangement joins TRBV15 to TRBJ1-1; 8 positions match TRBD1. Germline CDR1 and CDR2: LNHNV and YYDKDF (reference sequence). The V segment lost 2 bases and the J segment 6 bases; nucleotides outside the gene matches: 8. The CDR3 is 15 amino acids.

On this clonotype itself: A read error may explain this, as a much larger clone is one base away. The J gene is TRBJ2-7, the V gene TRBV7-2; 9 bases are a match to TRBD1. The better agreement between TRBJ2-5 and the DNA end casts doubt on the J call. The length of the CDR3 is 15 residues. In germline, CDR1 is SGHTA, CDR2 FQGNSA. CDR3 protein: CASRLTGTGQETQYF. As DNA, the CDR3 is TGTGCCAGCAGATTAACCGGGACAGGGCAGGAGACCCAGTACTTC.

V and J are TRBV3-1 and TRBJ1-1; no clear D. V was clipped by 2 bases and J by 3 bases, with 13 bases between them. The CDR3 has 15 residues. The germline V gene has CDR1 LGHDT and CDR2 YNNKEL (reference sequence). CDR3: CASSQSPARDTEAFF. CDR3 coding DNA: TGTGCCAGCAGCCAATCCCCTGCCCGGGACACTGAAGCTTTCTTT.

The chain has TRBV29-1 and TRBJ1-1; no clear D gene. Germline V lookup: CDR1 SQVTM, CDR2 ANQGSEA. V lost 7 bases and J 1 base, leaving 16 bases between the germline ends. CDR3 length: 14 residues. CDR3 protein: CSGPEPLENTEAFF. CDR3 bases: TGCAGCGGGCCTGAACCACTCGAGAACACTGAAGCTTTCTTT.

The gene calls are TRBV5-1 and TRBJ1-1, with a weak D call TRBD1 (5 bases). This CDR3 has 14 amino acids. CDR1 SGHRS and CDR2 YFSETQ come from the germline V gene. Trimming pared 4 bases from V and 0 bases from J, leaving 10 bases between. CDR3: CASSKQDMNTEAFF. CDR3 bases: TGCGCCAGCAGCAAACAGGATATGAACACTGAAGCTTTCTTT. The entire variable domain, with the rest obtained from reference TRBV5-1 and TRBJ1-1, is as follows: KAGVTQTPRYLIKTRGQQVTLSCSPISGHRSVSWYQQTPGQGLQFLFEYFSETQRNKGNFPGRFSGRQFSNSRSEMNVSTLELGDSALYLCASSKQDMNTEAFFGQGTRLTVV.

This clonotype was observed at least ten times. The rearrangement uses TRBV29-1 and TRBJ2-3; 7 nucleotides line up with TRBD1. Germline CDR1 and CDR2: SQVTM and ANQGSEA. V gave up 6 bases and J gave up 1 base; unmatched junction bases: 10. There are 15 residues in the CDR3. The CDR3 region has the DNA TGCAGCGTGGAGACAGGGATGTTGGGCACAGATACGCAGTATTTT. Protein product: CSVETGMLGTDTQYF.

The chain carries TRBV13 and TRBJ2-5; a possible D gene is TRBD1 (6 bases). The CDR3 is 16 residues long. Trimming left V 4 bases short and J 11 bases short, with 26 bases between. Germline loops: CDR1 PRHDT, CDR2 FYEKMQ (reference sequence). This CDR3 is CASSSIPTGSVYGQYF. In DNA, the CDR3 is TGTGCCAGCAGCTCAATCCCGACAGGATCCGTGTACGGGCAGTACTTC.

Of note for this clonotype: At one of its ends the junction is not consistent with the germline gene, which may arise from a read error. This rearrangement joins TRBV29-1 to TRBJ2-5; a weak D match, TRBD2 (6 bases). Germline CDR1 and CDR2: SQVTM and ANQGSEA. The length of the CDR3 is 13 residues. CDR3 DNA sequence: TGTAGCGTTGCGGGGAGGTCCTACAATGAGCAGTACTTC. Translated, it gives CSVAGRSYNEQYF.

Comment on this clonotype: A junction boundary mismatches the germline segment, possibly from a read error. The chain links TRBV4-3 to TRBJ1-6, with a tentative D call TRBD1 (5 bases). This CDR3 contains 17 residues. Per the germline V gene, CDR1 is LGHNA and CDR2 is YSLEER. CDR3 sequence reads: CAGSQVASGEGRSPLHF. CDR3 DNA: TGCGCCGGCAGCCAAGTTGCGTCGGGGGAGGGGCGGTCACCCCTCCACTTT.

This clonotype was seen ten or more times. CDR3 in amino acids: CSVRRDTDTQYF. CDR3 nucleotide sequence: TGCAGCGTTCGGAGGGACACAGATACGCAGTATTTT. The rearrangement links TRBV29-1 to TRBJ2-3; D might be TRBD2 (6 bases). There are 12 residues in the CDR3. Germline V lookup: CDR1 SQVTM, CDR2 ANQGSEA. Trimming took 5 bases from V and 2 from J, leaving 8 bases between them.